This T cell receptor (beta chain) was found in a study of OX40 agonist ivuxolimab in advanced cancers. Study-wide findings and caveats: In CD8+ T cells, expanded clones were on average more numerous than in CD4+.

This CDR3 is 14 amino acids long. V lost 6 bases to trimming and J lost 4 bases, with 15 bases between them. From germline, CDR1 is LGHNT and CDR2 FRNRAP. Profiling relied on immunoSEQ multiplex PCR, and the TCRdb table lists in-frame clones only, not all of them. The table includes approximately 58,000 clones, about four fifths detected once. Regarding this clone: Its matching antigen is unknown. Other DNA sequences from this sample encode an identical CDR3 as well.

This rearrangement joins TRBV12-5 to TRBJ1-1; possibly TRBD1 for D (5 bases). The clonotype originates from an adult with an advanced solid tumor such as melanoma, head and neck, liver or kidney cancer. The sample consisted of CD4+ or CD8+ T cells sorted from blood, taken in a trial of the OX40 agonist ivuxolimab. The CDR3: CASGRGGRGTEAFF. CDR3 nucleotide sequence: TGTGCTAGTGGGCGCGGGGGGAGGGGCACTGAAGCTTTCTTT.